The entry below describes one T cell receptor (beta chain). The target antigen is unknown. Semi-nested PCR with Nested Universal Primer A followed constant-region reverse priming of full-length variable regions. TCRdb fed the 5' RACE reads into MiXCR, producing one record per CDR3 protein. The sample shows under 65,000 distinct CDR3 sequences, around 20% of them seen only once. Cells sorted as Tregs were CD4+, CD25+ and CD127-/low. Whole-study results and caveats: The larger-cohort validation was restricted to a single TCR beta V-J rearrangement rather than whole repertoires. Greatest tumor Treg TCR overlap was with tumor naive CD4+ cells.

The sequencing sample was made of tumor-infiltrating Tregs sorted from the breast tumor. This sequence originates from a female donor with breast cancer.

The chain's CDR3 is CASSLNGFQETQYF. The CDR3 DNA follows: TGTGCCAGCAGCTTAAATGGATTCCAAGAGACCCAGTACTTC. The rearrangement links TRBV7-2 to TRBJ2-5; D gene unclear. Trimming took off 2 bases at V and 1 base at J, with 8 bases between the two ends. The germline V gene encodes CDR1 SGHTA and CDR2 FQGNSA. The CDR3 spans 14 residues.